The sequence of this T cell receptor (beta chain) was determined in a study of patients and donors after allogeneic stem cell transplantation. TCRdb re-called the RT-PCR reads with MiXCR, one entry per CDR3 protein. This table holds 800,000 to 1,000,000 distinct CDR3 sequences, approximately 19% found once. Deletions cut 1 base from V and 5 bases from J, with 8 bases between. Per germline, CDR1 DFQATT and CDR2 SNEGSKA (reference sequence). There are 13 residues in the CDR3. This sequence originates from a human donor who was either an allogeneic HSCT recipient or a stem cell or donor lymphocyte infusion donor (not recorded which). It is not recorded whose cells these are; they may come from a transplant donor. V gene TRBV20-1 combines with J gene TRBJ1-4; no firm D call. Sequencing input: blood, either unsorted or a sorted T cell fraction (not recorded which). This CDR3 is CSARALLNEKLFF. DNA for the CDR3: TGCAGTGCTAGAGCGCTGTTGAATGAAAAACTGTTTTTT.